These T cell receptor beta chains were read from a single sample in a study of T cell changes during pregnancy in multiple sclerosis. The protocol was immunoSEQ multiplex PCR, while the TCRdb copy is restricted to in-frame clones and leaves out a portion. This table holds 60,000 or so clones, 85% to 95% found once. This specimen consisted of peripheral blood, obtained in the first trimester of pregnancy. The receptors stem from a female donor with multiple sclerosis, enrolled in a pregnancy study. The CDR3 runs from the conserved cysteine through the conserved F or W. A D gene is named only where the DNA matches it firmly. The listing skips clone size in some rows; elsewhere it reads once, few, many or a size class.

>TRBV4-3|.|TRBJ2-1|TRBD1
CASSLGQAMGNEQFF
>TRBV7-3|once|TRBJ2-1|TRBD2
CASSPSGASYNEQFF
>TRBV5-8|.|TRBJ2-7|.
CASSLAPVPGVSEQYF
>TRBV7-2|.|TRBJ2-5|.
CASSFQYGGQETQYF
>TRBV30|.|TRBJ2-2|TRBD1
CAWRRLPGGTGDTGELFF
>TRBV30|.|TRBJ2-3|.
CAWSSGGGTDTQYF
>TRBV6-5|.|TRBJ2-5|TRBD2
CASSLRDGGGAETQYF
>TRBV30|few|TRBJ1-1|.
CAWSGRATEAFF
>TRBV18|.|TRBJ1-1|TRBD1
CASSRSGTGGSSEAFF
>TRBV6-1|once|TRBJ1-2|.
CASSPLSGYGYTF
>TRBV12-5|.|TRBJ2-5|.
CASGFRPQGETQYF
>TRBV19|.|TRBJ2-7|.
CASSIQQAYEQYF
>TRBV4-2|.|TRBJ2-1|.
CASSQRRGGYNEQFF
>TRBV6-1|.|TRBJ2-7|TRBD2
CASSEGGGSYEQYF
>TRBV7-2|.|TRBJ2-3|TRBD1
CASSLDRVGVDTQYF
>TRBV7-9|.|TRBJ2-1|TRBD1
CASSLASGTGRRDEQFF
>TRBV18|.|TRBJ2-3|.
CASSPPAPSTDTQYF
>TRBV15|.|TRBJ1-4|TRBD1
CATSRDIGAGGEKLFF
>TRBV7-9|.|TRBJ2-1|TRBD2
CASGGGGESYNEQFF
>TRBV6-5|.|TRBJ2-5|TRBD2
CASSSPTSGQETQYF
>TRBV12-5|.|TRBJ2-1|TRBD2
CASGLVGGAYNEQFF
>TRBV5-4|.|TRBJ2-5|.
CASSLGTTETQYF
>TRBV10-3|few|TRBJ2-5|.
CAISESTGQETQYF
>TRBV5-6|once|TRBJ2-5|TRBD2
CASSSGTRWQETQYF
>TRBV19|.|TRBJ2-1|TRBD1
CASSWDRASYNEQFF
>TRBV19|.|TRBJ2-3|.
CASTAGGRDTQYF
>TRBV9|.|TRBJ1-5|.
CASSYTGNQPQHF
>TRBV7-9|.|TRBJ2-6|TRBD2
CASSLRGGRGANVLTF
>TRBV19|.|TRBJ2-1|.
CASRSGMGWNEQFF
>TRBV27|.|TRBJ1-2|.
CASSLLAGTRPYGYTF
>TRBV7-6|.|TRBJ1-5|TRBD1
CASSLEQGTNQPQHF
>TRBV13|.|TRBJ2-7|TRBD1
CASSLGQEYEQYF
>TRBV7-8|.|TRBJ2-7|TRBD2
CASSLALTSGGFYEQYF
>TRBV7-2|.|TRBJ2-1|.
CASSLVLRNEQFF
>TRBV6-4|medium-sized|TRBJ2-3|TRBD2
CASSEASGGAADTQYF
>TRBV30|.|TRBJ2-7|.
CAWNRFNEQYF
>TRBV19|.|TRBJ2-3|.
CASSITRADTQYF
>TRBV6-5|.|TRBJ2-1|TRBD2
CASRLAGGYNEQFF
>TRBV12-5|.|TRBJ1-2|.
CASGLGRGNYGYTF
>TRBV10-3|.|TRBJ2-3|.
CALRGSGTDTQYF
>TRBV9|once|TRBJ2-3|TRBD2
CASSPGTSGGALDTQYF
>TRBV19|few|TRBJ1-6|TRBD1
CASSTIPGTANNSPLHF
>TRBV29-1|.|TRBJ1-2|.
CSVDTGGYGYTF
>TRBV29-1|.|TRBJ2-6|TRBD1
CSVVGGQGASRGANVLTF
>TRBV30|.|TRBJ1-1|.
CASLRRGERPEAFF
>TRBV7-2|.|TRBJ1-2|TRBD1
CASSLADTGVYGYTF
>TRBV5-1|.|TRBJ1-3|TRBD1
CASSLMTGTGNTIYF
>TRBV5-1|.|TRBJ2-3|.
CASSLGQPDTQYF
>TRBV12-5|.|TRBJ1-2|TRBD1
CASGGTGGLGFGYTF
>TRBV4-3|.|TRBJ2-6|.
CASSLGTSGANVLTF
>TRBV5-4|.|TRBJ1-1|.
CASSLGTAKNTEAFF
>TRBV29-1|.|TRBJ2-2|TRBD1
CSVSDRGANTGELFF
>TRBV5-4|.|TRBJ2-3|TRBD1
CASSWPEGQGALDTQYF
>TRBV5-4|.|TRBJ1-5|TRBD1
CASSVTGNPFQPQHF
>TRBV29-1|.|TRBJ1-4|.
CSVAGTRGNEKLFF
>TRBV29-1|.|TRBJ1-1|TRBD1
CSTRQGVNTEAFF
>TRBV15|.|TRBJ1-2|.
CATSRDQMEGGYTF